Sequencing of this T cell receptor beta chain was carried out in a study of monozygotic twins with inflammatory bowel disease. TCRdb re-called the 5' RACE reads; every CDR3 protein appears as one record, without DNA. The sample holds around 400,000 distinct CDR3 sequences. CDR1 is SGHRS and CDR2 is YFSETQ in the germline V gene. The CDR3 totals 13 residues. This sequence originates from a human donor with ulcerative colitis or Crohn's disease, or a healthy co-twin of an affected twin (not recorded which). Sample: blood. The rearrangement joins TRBV5-1 to TRBJ2-2. CDR3 loop: CASSRDLVGELFF.